This entry lists 22 T cell receptor beta chains sequenced from one sample in a study of vaccination and CD4 T cells after COVID-19. With the Oncomine TCR Beta short-read assay, DNA from cultured CD4+ T cells was sequenced. TCRdb ran MiXCR on the PCR reads and lists one entry per CDR3 protein. The sample yields more than 15,000 distinct CDR3 sequences, around 50% seen once. The treatment was: 10-day PBMC culture with coronavirus spike peptide pools or control peptides (ViraFEST assay). Which antigens these TCRs recognize remains unknown. The sample consisted of CD4+ T cells from blood, cultured in vitro. All receptors come from a human donor who had recovered from COVID-19.

This chain uses TRBV7-2 with TRBJ2-3; TRBD2 matches 8 bases. The junction had 10 bases not matched to a gene; V was cut back by 4 bases and J by 4 bases. The CDR3 is made up of 16 amino acids. Germline V gene lookup returns CDR1 SGHTA and CDR2 FQGNSA. CDR3 in DNA: TGTGCCAGCAGCTCCTCCCTACTGACTAGCGCAGATACGCAGTATTTT. As protein: CASSSSLLTSADTQYF. The variable domain in full, with the rest retrieved from reference TRBV7-2 and TRBJ2-3, is GAGVSQSPSNKVTEKGKDVELRCDPISGHTALYWYRQSLGQGLEFLIYFQGNSAPDKSGLPSDRFSAERTGGSVSTLTIQRTQQEDSAVYLCASSSSLLTSADTQYFGPGTRLTVL.

In DNA form, the CDR3 reads TGTGCCAGCAGTTCCACCGACATATTCTCTGGAAACACCATATATTTT. Its translation: CASSSTDIFSGNTIYF. V and J are TRBV6-5 and TRBJ1-3; D remains unclear. The V gene's germline CDR1 is MNHEY and CDR2 SVGAGI. V was cut by 4 bases and J by 0 bases, with 13 bases left in between. CDR3 length equals 16 residues.

This clonotype was picked up a small number of times. The rearrangement joins TRBV4-1 to TRBJ1-2; 8 bases line up with TRBD1. Trimming removed 0 bases from V and 4 bases from J; junction bases left unmatched: 1. The germline V gene has CDR1 MGHRA and CDR2 YSYEKL. The length of the CDR3 is 14 residues. CDR3 residues: CASSQDDRGYGYTF. The CDR3 DNA reads as TGCGCCAGCAGCCAAGATGACAGGGGCTATGGCTACACCTTC.

The chain carries TRBV6-2 or TRBV6-3 and TRBJ2-2; 7 nucleotides agree with TRBD2. This CDR3 comprises 18 residues. V shed 6 bases, J shed 4 bases, and the junction held 17 bases outside the gene matches. Germline assignment: CDR1 MNHEY and CDR2 SVGEGT. CDR3 nucleotide sequence: TGTGCCAGCAGGGAGGTGAGGAGGGCGGGAGAATCCACCGGGGAGCTGTTTTTT. Its translation: CASREVRRAGESTGELFF.

CDR3 protein: CASSLAGRLDGYTF. The CDR3 DNA follows: TGTGCCAGCAGCTTAGCGGGCAGGTTAGATGGCTACACCTTC. The rearrangement links TRBV11-2 to TRBJ1-2; D ambiguous. V shed 1 base and J shed 6 bases, with 12 bases lying between them. The CDR3 runs to 14 residues. CDR1 SGHAT and CDR2 FQNNGV come from the germline V gene. Supplemented by reference TRBV11-2 and TRBJ1-2, the full variable domain reads EAGVAQSPRYKIIEKRQSVAFWCNPISGHATLYWYQQILGQGPKLLIQFQNNGVVDDSQLPKDRFSAERLKGVDSTLKIQPAKLEDSAVYLCASSLAGRLDGYTFGSGTRLTVV.

This clonotype has a handful of counts. The V and J genes are TRBV7-2 and TRBJ2-2, with no clear D. V lost 5 bases and J lost 5, with 12 bases in between. Germline V gene data show CDR1 as SGHTA and CDR2 as FQGNSA. There are 14 residues in the CDR3. This CDR3 is CASSLIMETGELFF. CDR3 sequence (DNA): TGTGCCAGCAGCCTAATCATGGAGACCGGGGAGCTGTTTTTT. Based on the CDR3 plus reference TRBV7-2 and TRBJ2-2, the full variable domain is GAGVSQSPSNKVTEKGKDVELRCDPISGHTALYWYRQSLGQGLEFLIYFQGNSAPDKSGLPSDRFSAERTGGSVSTLTIQRTQQEDSAVYLCASSLIMETGELFFGEGSRLTVL.

The chain combines TRBV4-1 with TRBJ2-5; D call uncertain. This CDR3 is 14 amino acids long. In germline, CDR1 is MGHRA, CDR2 YSYEKL. V dropped 2 bases and J dropped 1 base, with 8 bases sitting between them. The CDR3 here is CASSQFPRQETQYF. In DNA form, the CDR3 reads TGCGCCAGCAGCCAATTCCCCCGCCAAGAGACCCAGTACTTC.

The gene calls are TRBV2 and TRBJ2-7; 11 positions match TRBD1. Germline lookup yields CDR1 SNHLY and CDR2 FYNNEI. The CDR3 runs 15 residues. J gave up 1 base and V 6 bases, and 5 bases lay outside the gene matches. The CDR3 reads CASRAGTGGSYEQYF. As DNA, the CDR3 is TGTGCCAGCAGGGCCGGGACAGGGGGTTCCTACGAGCAGTACTTC.

This clonotype is deemed large. This chain connects TRBV5-1 to TRBJ1-6, with no clear D. Germline V CDR1 and CDR2: SGHRS, YFSETQ. CDR3 length equals 13 residues. The V end was cut by 4 bases, the J end by 8 bases, with 10 bases between. CDR3 sequence: CASSLKLDSPLHF. The DNA for the CDR3 is TGCGCCAGCAGCCTGAAACTAGATTCACCCCTCCACTTT.

This rearrangement joins TRBV10-3 to TRBJ2-5; tentatively, D is TRBD1 (6 bases). Germline CDR1 and CDR2: ENHRY and SYGVKD. This CDR3 spans 15 amino acids. The V and J ends lost 4 bases and 3 bases respectively, with 15 bases between them. The CDR3 sequence: CAISVGPTGEETQYF. Here the CDR3 DNA reads TGTGCCATCAGTGTCGGTCCGACAGGCGAAGAGACCCAGTACTTC.

The table lists this clonotype with a few counts. The rearrangement links TRBV7-9 to TRBJ1-1; maybe TRBD1 (6 bases). The CDR3 is 14 residues long. Trimming removed 5 bases at V and 1 base at J, with 11 bases between. The V gene's germline CDR1 is SEHNR and CDR2 FQNEAQ (reference sequence). Here the CDR3 reads CASSLMDRNTEAFF. CDR3 DNA sequence: TGTGCCAGCAGCCTTATGGACAGGAACACTGAAGCTTTCTTT.

The sample holds one count of this clonotype. This sequence joins TRBV7-2 and TRBJ1-3; TRBD1 matches 9 bases. CDR3 length: 15 amino acids. Germline loops: CDR1 SGHTA, CDR2 FQGNSA. With 4 bases clipped from V and 6 bases from J, the junction kept 7 bases outside the gene matches. The CDR3 spells CASSSGTGFKNTIYF. The CDR3 nucleotides read TGTGCCAGCAGCTCAGGGACAGGGTTTAAAAACACCATATATTTT.

The chain recombines TRBV28 with TRBJ2-3; 11 bases fit TRBD2. The V gene end was trimmed by 6 bases and the J gene end by 6 bases; junction bases not matched to a gene: 14. The CDR3 has 17 residues. Germline V lookup: CDR1 MDHEN, CDR2 SYDVKM. Here the CDR3 DNA reads TGTGCCAGCAGACCCCTAACCGGGACTAGCGGATTGGATACGCAGTATTTT. Amino acid sequence: CASRPLTGTSGLDTQYF.

In the case of this clonotype: Since the CDR3 does not end with the conserved phenylalanine or tryptophan, this likely comes from a read error. The V and J genes are TRBV4-3 and TRBJ2-5; 11 bases agree with TRBD2. Trimming cost V 4 bases and J 2 bases; bases outside gene matches: 9. Germline V gene data show CDR1 as LGHNA and CDR2 as YSLEER. The CDR3 consists of 17 residues. CDR3 sequence (DNA): TGCGCCAGCAGCCCATCTAGCGGGAGGAGAGGGCAAGAGACCCAGTACCTC. Translating gives CASSPSSGRRGQETQYL.

This chain uses TRBV20-1 with TRBJ1-3, with D maybe TRBD1 (5 bases). CDR1 and CDR2 (germline): DFQATT, SNEGSKA (reference sequence). Trimming shortened V by 0 bases and J by 0 bases, and 15 bases separated the two germline ends. This CDR3 spans 17 amino acids. The CDR3 region has the DNA TGCAGTGCTAGAGACCTTAGGGGACGCAGCTCTGGAAACACCATATATTTT. Its translation is CSARDLRGRSSGNTIYF.

This clonotype was seen more than once but under ten times. J is TRBJ2-7 and V is TRBV19, with 8 bases identical to TRBD2. CDR3 length: 14 amino acids. With 6 bases clipped from V and 5 bases from J, the junction kept 9 bases outside the gene matches. Germline V gives CDR1 LNHDA, CDR2 SQIVND (reference sequence). This CDR3 reads CASSPRGTSDEQYF. The CDR3, as DNA: TGTGCCAGTAGCCCTCGGGGGACTAGTGACGAGCAGTACTTC.

The rearrangement uses TRBV25-1 and TRBJ1-6, with D unresolved. V gave up 2 bases and J gave up 0 bases, with 8 bases separating them. Germline-derived CDR1 and CDR2 are MGHDK and SYGVNS. CDR3 size: 16 residues. This CDR3 is CASSEDYSSYNSPLHF. The CDR3 nucleotides read TGTGCCAGCAGTGAAGATTACAGCTCCTATAATTCACCCCTCCACTTT.

The chain has TRBV20-1 and TRBJ2-7; 8 bases are a match to TRBD1. Germline values: CDR1 DFQATT, CDR2 SNEGSKA (reference sequence). V shed 6 bases, J shed 2 bases, and the junction held 12 bases outside the gene matches. The CDR3 runs to 15 residues. CDR3 residues: CSAGPGTGAAYEQYF. The CDR3 DNA is TGCAGTGCCGGGCCTGGGACAGGTGCTGCCTACGAGCAGTACTTC.

The chain joins TRBV6-2 or TRBV6-3 to TRBJ2-1; 10 positions agree with TRBD2. From germline, CDR1 is MNHEY and CDR2 SVGEGT. With V trimmed by 2 bases and J by 4 bases, 8 bases remained unmatched. This CDR3 has 17 amino acids. The CDR3 here is CASSYLELAGIYNEQFF. CDR3 sequence (DNA): TGTGCCAGCAGTTACCTCGAACTAGCGGGAATTTACAATGAGCAGTTCTTC.

The V gene is TRBV7-2, the J gene TRBJ2-7; 8 positions match TRBD2. This CDR3 spans 14 amino acids. Trimming cost V 2 bases and J 2 bases; bases outside gene matches: 2. CDR1 SGHTA and CDR2 FQGNSA come from the germline V gene. CDR3 sequence: CASSLNGRAYEQYF. DNA of the CDR3: TGTGCCAGCAGCTTAAACGGGAGGGCCTACGAGCAGTACTTC.

This chain joins TRBV6-2 or TRBV6-3 and TRBJ2-2; D unresolved. Trimming shortened V by 5 bases and J by 5 bases, and 6 bases separated the two germline ends. The CDR3 is 12 amino acids. CDR1 MNHEY and CDR2 SVGEGT come from the germline V gene. The CDR3 sequence: CASSHRTGELFF. CDR3 in DNA: TGTGCCAGCAGTCATCGTACCGGGGAGCTGTTTTTT.

V and J are TRBV24-1 and TRBJ2-1; 10 bases line up with TRBD1. The CDR3 is 15 amino acids. V shed 3 bases and J 7 bases; nucleotides not matched to a gene: 5. Germline V CDR1 and CDR2: KGHDR, SFDVKD. CDR3 in DNA: TGTGCCACCAGTGATACCGGGACAGGGGTGAATGAGCAGTTCTTC. Its protein is CATSDTGTGVNEQFF.